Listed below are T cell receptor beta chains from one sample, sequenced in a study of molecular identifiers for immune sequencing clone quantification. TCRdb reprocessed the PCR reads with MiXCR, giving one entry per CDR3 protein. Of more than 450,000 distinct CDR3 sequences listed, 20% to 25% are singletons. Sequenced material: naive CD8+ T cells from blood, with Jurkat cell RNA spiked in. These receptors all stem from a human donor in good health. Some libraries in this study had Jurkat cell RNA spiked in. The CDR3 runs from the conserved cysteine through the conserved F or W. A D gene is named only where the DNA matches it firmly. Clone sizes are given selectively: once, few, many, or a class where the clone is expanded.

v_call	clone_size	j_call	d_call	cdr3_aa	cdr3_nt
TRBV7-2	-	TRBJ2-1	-	CTSSLVEGPSYNEQFF	TGTACCAGCAGCTTAGTAGAGGGGCCTTCCTACAATGAGCAGTTCTTC
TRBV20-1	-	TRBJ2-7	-	CSARGDLGQYF	TGCAGTGCTAGAGGAGACCTCGGGCAGTACTTC
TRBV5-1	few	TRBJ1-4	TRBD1	CASSLTGGRVEKLFF	TGCGCCAGCAGCCTGACAGGGGGCCGTGTGGAAAAACTGTTTTTT
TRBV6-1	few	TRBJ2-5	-	CASKITGTRETQYF	TGTGCCAGCAAAATCACCGGGACACGTGAGACCCAGTACTTC
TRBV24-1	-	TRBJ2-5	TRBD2	CATSSGGSQETQYF	TGTGCCACCAGCAGCGGGGGGAGCCAAGAGACCCAGTACTTC
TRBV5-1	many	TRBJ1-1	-	CASSLWDSYMNTEAFF	TGCGCCAGCAGCTTGTGGGACTCCTATATGAACACTGAAGCTTTCTTT
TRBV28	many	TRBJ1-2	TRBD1	CASSRSNRGIYGYTF	TGTGCCAGCAGCCGGAGCAACAGGGGTATCTATGGCTACACCTTC
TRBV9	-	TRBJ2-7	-	CASSSRAGSVEQYF	TGTGCCAGCAGCAGCCGAGCAGGGTCGGTCGAGCAGTACTTC
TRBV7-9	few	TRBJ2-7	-	CASSGKDLSYEQYF	TGTGCCAGCAGCGGGAAGGACCTCTCCTACGAGCAGTACTTT
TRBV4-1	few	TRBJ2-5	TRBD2	CASRATSGAETQYF	TGCGCCAGCAGAGCGACTAGCGGGGCTGAGACCCAGTACTTC
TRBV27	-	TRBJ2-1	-	CASSLSGAEQFF	TGTGCCAGCAGTTTATCGGGGGCTGAGCAGTTCTTC
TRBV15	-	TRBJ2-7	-	CATSREGSSYEQYF	TGTGCCACCAGCAGAGAAGGGAGCTCCTACGAGCAGTACTTC
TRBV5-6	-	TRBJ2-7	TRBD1	CASSSSGQGHYEQYF	TGTGCCAGCAGCTCCTCGGGACAGGGGCACTACGAGCAGTACTTC
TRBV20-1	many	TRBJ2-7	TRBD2	CSAEPTSGYEQYF	TGCAGTGCCGAACCGACTAGCGGCTACGAGCAGTACTTC
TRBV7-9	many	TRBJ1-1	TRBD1	CASMMGIGRDRGTTEAFF	TGTGCCAGCATGATGGGAATTGGACGGGACAGGGGTACCACTGAAGCTTTCTTT
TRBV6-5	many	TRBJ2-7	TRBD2	CASSPLAGGNSYEQYF	TGTGCCAGCAGCCCACTTGCGGGGGGCAATAGCTACGAGCAGTACTTC
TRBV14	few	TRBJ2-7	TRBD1	CASSHHRGLFYEQYF	TGTGCCAGCAGCCACCACAGGGGGTTATTCTACGAGCAGTACTTC
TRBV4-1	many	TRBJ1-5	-	CASSQGDSNQPQHF	TGCGCCAGCAGCCAAGGAGATAGCAATCAGCCCCAGCATTTT
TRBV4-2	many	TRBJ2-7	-	CASSLLMGYEQYF	TGTGCCAGCAGCTTGCTTATGGGCTACGAGCAGTACTTC
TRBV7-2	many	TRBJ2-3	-	CASSLATGILSDTQYF	TGTGCCAGCAGCTTAGCGACCGGGATCTTATCAGATACGCAGTATTTT
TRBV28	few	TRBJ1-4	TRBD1	CASSLWQGVAEKLFF	TGTGCCAGCAGTTTGTGGCAGGGGGTTGCTGAAAAACTGTTTTTT
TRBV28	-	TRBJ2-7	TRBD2	CAGSFRGRVNYEQYF	TGTGCCGGCAGTTTTCGCGGGAGGGTTAACTACGAGCAGTACTTC
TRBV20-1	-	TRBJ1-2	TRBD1	CSARGRGRGLDYGYTF	TGCAGTGCTAGAGGCAGGGGGAGAGGGTTGGACTATGGCTACACCTTC
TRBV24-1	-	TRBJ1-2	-	CATSAGDFYGYTF	TGTGCCACCAGTGCCGGGGACTTCTATGGCTACACCTTC
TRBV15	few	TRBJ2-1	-	CATSAGGGRTWFF	TGTGCCACCAGCGCCGGAGGAGGGCGGACCTGGTTCTTC
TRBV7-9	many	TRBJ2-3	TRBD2	CASSPSVAGEVDTQYF	TGTGCCAGCAGCCCGTCGGTAGCGGGAGAGGTAGATACGCAGTATTTT
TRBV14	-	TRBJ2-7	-	CASSQVKVTAYEQYF	TGTGCCAGCAGCCAAGTGAAAGTGACAGCCTACGAGCAGTACTTC
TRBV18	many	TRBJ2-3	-	CASSPPVDRPDTQYF	TGTGCCAGCTCACCACCGGTCGACAGACCAGATACGCAGTATTTT
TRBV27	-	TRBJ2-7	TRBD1	CASSSKTGTGGYEQYF	TGTGCCAGCAGCTCAAAGACCGGGACAGGGGGCTACGAGCAGTACTTC
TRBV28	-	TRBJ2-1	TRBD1	CASSPRQGKGYNEQFF	TGTGCCAGCAGTCCGCGACAGGGGAAAGGGTACAATGAGCAGTTCTTC
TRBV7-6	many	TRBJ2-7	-	CASSPRTAISTTEQYF	TGTGCCAGCAGCCCCCGGACAGCAATTTCTACTACCGAGCAGTACTTC
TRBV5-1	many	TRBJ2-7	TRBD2	CASSPGLAGDWPYEQYF	TGCGCCAGCAGCCCCGGACTAGCGGGGGATTGGCCCTACGAGCAGTACTTC
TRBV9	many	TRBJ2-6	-	CASSVMAYSGANVLTF	TGTGCCAGCAGCGTAATGGCTTACTCTGGGGCCAACGTCCTGACTTTC
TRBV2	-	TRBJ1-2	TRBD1	CASSEGTGGDGYTF	TGTGCCAGCAGTGAGGGGACAGGGGGCGATGGCTACACCTTC
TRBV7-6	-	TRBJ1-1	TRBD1	CASSLSDRGANTEAFF	TGTGCCAGCAGCCTATCCGACAGGGGAGCGAACACTGAAGCTTTCTTT
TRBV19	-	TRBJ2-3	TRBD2	CASRISGKDTDTQYF	TGTGCCAGTAGGATTAGCGGGAAGGACACAGATACGCAGTATTTT
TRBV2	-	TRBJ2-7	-	CASSEAYQYEQYF	TGTGCCAGCAGTGAAGCGTATCAGTACGAGCAGTACTTC
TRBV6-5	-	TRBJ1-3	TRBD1	CASSYENPGQGASGNTIYF	TGTGCCAGCAGTTACGAGAACCCCGGACAGGGGGCCTCTGGAAACACCATATATTTT
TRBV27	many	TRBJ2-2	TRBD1	CASSSQGRWTGELFF	TGTGCCAGCAGTTCACAGGGGCGGTGGACCGGGGAGCTGTTTTTT
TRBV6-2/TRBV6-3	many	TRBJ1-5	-	CASSTLDRPNQPQHF	TGTGCCAGCAGTACTCTGGACAGACCCAATCAGCCCCAGCATTTT
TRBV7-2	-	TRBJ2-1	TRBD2	CASSRLTSGGDNEQFF	TGTGCCAGCAGCCGCCTGACTAGCGGGGGAGACAATGAGCAGTTCTTC
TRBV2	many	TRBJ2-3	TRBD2	CASSDTGLAGGRSPNTQYF	TGTGCCAGCAGTGACACCGGACTAGCGGGGGGGCGGAGTCCGAATACGCAGTATTTT
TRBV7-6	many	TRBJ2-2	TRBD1	CASSSPGQFTGELFF	TGTGCCAGCAGCTCTCCGGGACAGTTCACCGGGGAGCTGTTTTTT
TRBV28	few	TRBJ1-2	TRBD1	CASSFITGGEANYGYTF	TGTGCCAGCAGTTTTATAACAGGGGGCGAAGCTAACTATGGCTACACCTTC
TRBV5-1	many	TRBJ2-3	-	CASSLDRTASTDTQYF	TGCGCCAGCAGCTTAGACCGGACGGCGAGCACAGATACGCAGTATTTT
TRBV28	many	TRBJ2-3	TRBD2	CASSRLYSGRAVRDTQYF	TGTGCCAGCAGTCGTTTATATAGCGGGAGGGCCGTAAGGGATACGCAGTATTTT
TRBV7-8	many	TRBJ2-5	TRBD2	CASSSPGSRGVQETQYF	TGTGCCAGCAGCTCCCCGGGGTCTCGGGGGGTCCAAGAGACCCAGTACTTC
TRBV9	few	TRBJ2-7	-	CASSVVLGDEQYF	TGTGCCAGCAGCGTAGTCCTAGGAGACGAGCAGTACTTC
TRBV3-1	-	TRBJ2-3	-	CASSHPGGGSTDTQYF	TGTGCCAGCAGCCACCCCGGTGGGGGGAGCACAGATACGCAGTATTTT
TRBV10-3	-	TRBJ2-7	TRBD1	CAISDARDRAYEQYF	TGTGCCATCAGTGACGCCCGGGACAGAGCCTACGAGCAGTACTTC
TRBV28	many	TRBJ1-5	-	CASSPPGSNQPQHF	TGTGCCAGCAGTCCCCCCGGGAGCAATCAGCCCCAGCATTTT
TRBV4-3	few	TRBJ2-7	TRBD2	CASSQDLGTSGSYEQYF	TGCGCCAGCAGCCAAGATTTGGGGACTAGCGGCTCCTACGAGCAGTACTTC
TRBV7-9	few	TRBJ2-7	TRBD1	CASSLERDSPYEQYF	TGTGCCAGCAGCTTAGAAAGGGACAGTCCCTACGAGCAGTACTTC
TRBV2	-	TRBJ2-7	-	CASSEANSHEQYF	TGTGCCAGCAGTGAAGCTAATAGCCACGAGCAGTACTTC
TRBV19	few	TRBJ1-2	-	CASSGGWRGYTF	TGTGCCAGTAGCGGGGGATGGCGTGGCTACACCTTC